This is a list of T cell receptor beta chains from one sample in a study of cytomegalovirus exposure and HLA in healthy donors. Here immunoSEQ multiplex PCR was the method, and the copy in TCRdb shows in-frame clones only, minus some. This table holds 140,000 or so clones, approximately 80% found once. The sequenced sample was PBMCs. The receptors were sampled from a woman aged 40 to 50 in good health and CMV-seropositive. The conserved cysteine and the conserved F or W are not part of the CDR3 here.

V	J	length	CDR3
TRBV18	TRBJ2-7	13	ASSPPVAGEDEQY
TRBV21-1	TRBJ2-1	9	AKTGGNEQF
TRBV7-2	TRBJ2-7	13	ASSTMAGSSYEQY
TRBV18	TRBJ1-5	14	ASSSTGGDSNQPQH
TRBV18	TRBJ2-7	13	ASSANPGTIYEQY
TRBV30	TRBJ1-2	12	AWSRGQEDYGYT
TRBV7-8	TRBJ1-5	14	ASSSLQGDGNQPQH
TRBV27	TRBJ2-1	13	ASSLGLAGVNEQF
TRBV21-1	TRBJ2-6	18	ASSKGEVAGILSGANVLT
TRBV9	TRBJ1-1	11	ASSVSGNTEAF
TRBV28	TRBJ1-4	15	ASSFVKRTGGDEKLF
TRBV7-8	TRBJ2-7	12	ASSLARQNYEQY
TRBV5-1	TRBJ2-1	12	ASSRDREFNEQF
TRBV6-5	TRBJ2-7	13	ASSFSGRAHYEQY
TRBV19	TRBJ2-7	14	ASSIGAGTAASKQY
TRBV7-2	TRBJ2-1	12	ASSPRTGKNEQF
TRBV20-1	TRBJ2-5	9	SQEGQETQY
TRBV9	TRBJ2-5	12	ASSAIAGRETQY
TRBV9	TRBJ1-2	14	ASSVDPMGQGDGYT
TRBV29-1	TRBJ1-1	13	SVERRGGDLTEAF
TRBV6-6	TRBJ1-4	13	ASTYSPGPSEKLF
TRBV30	TRBJ1-2	13	AWSVSRQGNYGYT